This entry describes one T cell receptor beta chain. This specimen belongs to a study of blood T cell repertoires in COVID-19. Study details: The study drew acute and convalescent COVID-19 samples from the United States, Italy and Spain.

Participants spanned ages roughly 18 to 95 years and resided in 20 to 30 US areas. The study assigned cohorts using participant-reported clinical history. Recovered status applied to Cohort 3 donors who had two consecutive negative PCRs. It also applied to those with clearance or with symptom resolution. This CDR3 has 16 amino acids. Trimming cost V 3 bases and J 1 base, with 15 bases left between them. Germline CDR1 reads SGHAT; CDR2 reads FQNNGV. Some clones are missing from TCRdb's copy, which holds only in-frame ones; the method was immunoSEQ multiplex PCR. The data contain 200,000 to 250,000 clones, 82% of them seen just once; the ten biggest clones take up approximately 3.6%.

Sequenced: PBMCs or T cells enriched from blood (not recorded which). The receptor comes from a woman aged 55-69 years who had recovered from COVID-19. V usage is TRBV11-2 and J usage is TRBJ1-1; perhaps TRBD1 as D (5 bases). The CDR3 bases are TGTGCCAGCAGCTTTGGGTTAGGAGGGGCGAACACTGAAGCTTTCTTT. It is translated as CASSFGLGGANTEAFF.